Shown below are 23 T cell receptor beta chains from a single sample sequenced in a study of blood T cells in healthy people across ages. A second 7 to 11 cycle PCR used barcoded and J-beta primers. MiXCR was run by TCRdb on the 5' RACE reads, yielding one entry per CDR3 protein. The repertoire consists of 450,000 to 700,000 distinct CDR3 sequences, with 25% to 30% occurring once and the leading ten covering roughly 18%. The sequenced sample consisted of blood. The receptor source for this set is a woman in her 70s in good health.

The chain is built from TRBV19 and TRBJ1-5, with D possibly TRBD1 on 5 matching bases. V dropped 3 bases and J dropped 5 bases, with 11 bases sitting between them. The CDR3 totals 14 residues. Germline V gives CDR1 LNHDA, CDR2 SQIVND (reference sequence). The CDR3 nucleotides read TGTGCCAGTAGTATCGGGGGAACCTATCAGCCCCAGCATTTT. Translating it yields CASSIGGTYQPQHF.

This clonotype was observed a single time. The chain carries TRBV7-9 and TRBJ1-2; 7 nucleotides agree with TRBD1. This CDR3 has 13 amino acids. From germline, CDR1 is SEHNR and CDR2 FQNEAQ (reference sequence). J was trimmed by 5 bases and V by 7 bases; bases with no gene match: 7. This chain's CDR3 is CASTPGQPYGYTF. The CDR3 coding sequence is TGTGCCAGCACCCCGGGACAGCCATATGGCTACACCTTC.

The chain is built from TRBV20-1 and TRBJ1-6; 8 positions match TRBD1. The germline CDR1 and CDR2 sequences are DFQATT and SNEGSKA (reference sequence). V lost 4 bases to trimming and J lost 10 bases; unmatched junction nucleotides: 12. The length of the CDR3 is 15 residues. The CDR3 nucleotides are TGCAGTGCTAAGGACAGGGAAGGAGGTCGCTCACCCCTCCACTTT. This translates into CSAKDREGGRSPLHF.

The genes are TRBV15 and TRBJ2-1; TRBD1 is a possible D gene (5 bases). This CDR3 contains 13 residues. Germline CDR1 reads LNHNV; CDR2 reads YYDKDF (reference sequence). The V end was cut by 3 bases, the J end by 3 bases, with 6 bases between. The CDR3 is CATSRDIYNEQFF. CDR3 sequence (DNA): TGTGCCACCAGCAGGGACATCTACAATGAGCAGTTCTTC.

This clonotype was detected once. This rearrangement joins TRBV12-3 or TRBV12-4 to TRBJ2-3; D gene unclear. V lost 11 bases and J 1 base, leaving 16 bases between the germline ends. This CDR3 has 14 amino acids. CDR3 sequence (DNA): TGTGCCGGACCGTTAATTAAGGGCACAGATACGCAGTATTTT. Its protein is CAGPLIKGTDTQYF.

This clonotype has only a few counts. V and J are TRBV6-5 and TRBJ1-1, with D unclear. Germline lookup yields CDR1 MNHEY and CDR2 SVGAGI. V was cut by 2 bases and J by 10 bases, with 17 bases left in between. The CDR3 sequence is 14 residues long. The chain's CDR3 is CASSYLGVKSGAFF. CDR3 DNA: TGTGCCAGCAGTTACCTCGGGGTCAAAAGCGGAGCTTTCTTT.

The chain employs TRBV11-1 and TRBJ1-1, with D possibly TRBD1 on 5 matching bases. This CDR3 has 13 residues. V gave up 3 bases and J gave up 4 bases, with 9 bases separating them. The germline V gene encodes CDR1 SGHAT and CDR2 FQDESV (reference sequence). The chain's CDR3 is CASSFGGTTEAFF. The CDR3 coding sequence is TGTGCCAGCAGCTTCGGGGGGACCACTGAAGCTTTCTTT.

This clonotype was seen more than once but under ten times. The rearrangement uses TRBV2 and TRBJ1-5, with 10 bases matching TRBD1. Germline CDR1 is SNHLY and CDR2 is FYNNEI. Germline trimming cut 6 bases from V and 7 bases from J; bases unmatched to any gene: 6. The CDR3 totals 14 residues. The CDR3 DNA sequence: TGTGCCAGCAGGGGGACAGGGGCTGGCCAGCCCCAGCATTTT. This translates into CASRGTGAGQPQHF.

This clonotype has just a few counts. The V and J genes are TRBV6-5 and TRBJ2-5; 7 positions match TRBD2. The ends lost 7 bases at V and 4 bases at J; junction bases unmatched: 6. The CDR3 has 13 residues. Germline CDR1 is MNHEY and CDR2 is SVGAGI. CDR3 region: CASKASGVETQYF. As DNA, the CDR3 is TGTGCCAGCAAGGCTAGCGGTGTAGAGACCCAGTACTTC.

This clonotype was observed a handful of times. One end of the junction is discordant with germline, which a read error may explain. CDR3: CASSLGVMHKLF. In nucleotides, the CDR3 is TGTGCCAGCAGTTTAGGGGTCATGCACAAGCTCTTC. The V and J genes are TRBV12-3 or TRBV12-4 and TRBJ2-1; D gene uncertain. The CDR3 consists of 12 residues.

This clonotype was detected ten times or more. The gene calls are TRBV9 and TRBJ1-6; D is undetermined. The germline gives CDR1 SGDLS, CDR2 YYNGEE. The CDR3 loop spans 14 amino acids. V lost 0 bases and J 7 bases, leaving 8 bases between the germline ends. The CDR3 nucleotides read TGTGCCAGCAGCGTAGCTGGGAGGAATTCACCCCTCCACTTT. Protein: CASSVAGRNSPLHF. The full variable domain, in which reference TRBV9 and TRBJ1-6 provide the parts outside the CDR3, is DSGVTQTPKHLITATGQRVTLRCSPRSGDLSVYWYQQSLDQGLQFLIQYYNGEERAKGNILERFSAQQFPDLHSELNLSSLELGDSALYFCASSVAGRNSPLHFGNGTRLTVT.

This clonotype was detected only a few times. V is TRBV7-9 and J is TRBJ2-5; no clear D gene. CDR1 SEHNR and CDR2 FQNEAQ come from the germline V gene (reference sequence). The CDR3 extends over 12 amino acids. Trimming shortened V by 5 bases and J by 3 bases, and 7 bases separated the two germline ends. In DNA form, the CDR3 reads TGTGCCAGCAGCAGCCTAAAAGAGACCCAGTACTTC. Translation: CASSSLKETQYF.

The sample holds a few counts of this clonotype. The chain couples TRBV5-8 to TRBJ1-2, with D perhaps matching TRBD1 (5 bases). V lost 6 bases to trimming and J lost 0 bases, with 15 bases between them. Germline CDR1 SGHTS, CDR2 YDEGEE. This CDR3 has 15 residues. In nucleotides, the CDR3 is TGTGCCAGCACCACGCGGGGGGAATCTAACTATGGCTACACCTTC. Its translation: CASTTRGESNYGYTF.

This clonotype was seen a handful of times. The V call is TRBV4-3, the J call TRBJ2-7, with D unclear. Trimming cost V 0 bases and J 5 bases, with 14 bases left between them. Germline V CDR1 and CDR2: LGHNA, YSLEER. This CDR3 region has 15 residues. CDR3 protein: CASSQEVAVSHEQYF. DNA of the CDR3: TGCGCCAGCAGCCAAGAGGTCGCGGTTAGCCACGAGCAGTACTTC.

J is TRBJ2-7 and V is TRBV4-3; D not certain. TRBJ2-1 matches the DNA end more closely, so the J call is doubtful. Germline CDR1 LGHNA, CDR2 YSLEER. The CDR3 has 15 amino acids. The CDR3 spells CASSQDSGQYNEQFF. For the CDR3, the DNA is TGCGCCAGCAGCCAAGATTCAGGCCAGTACAATGAGCAGTTCTTC.

The chain links TRBV7-9 to TRBJ2-3; 7 nucleotides line up with TRBD2. The trim removed 1 base at V and 11 bases at J, leaving 9 bases unmatched. Germline loops: CDR1 SEHNR, CDR2 FQNEAQ (reference sequence). The CDR3 contains 14 residues. CDR3 nucleotides: TGTGCCAGCAGCTTAGATGGGAGGGCCCAGGGGCAGTATTTT. Translation gives CASSLDGRAQGQYF.

The chain carries TRBV5-1 and TRBJ2-2, with TRBD1 matching over 9 bases. In germline, CDR1 is SGHRS, CDR2 YFSETQ. V lost 0 bases and J lost 0; bases outside the gene matches: 3. The CDR3 spans 17 residues. CDR3 sequence: CASSLAGTGTNTGELFF. The CDR3 nucleotides are TGCGCCAGCAGCTTGGCCGGGACAGGGACGAACACCGGGGAGCTGTTTTTT.

This chain uses TRBV6-5 with TRBJ1-6; D is possibly TRBD1 (5 bases). The CDR3 consists of 11 residues. V shed 6 bases and J shed 14 bases, with 11 bases lying between them. CDR1 and CDR2 from the germline V gene are MNHEY and SVGAGI. The CDR3 DNA follows: TGTGCCAGCAGCGGGATGGGGGCCCTCCACTTT. Translating gives CASSGMGALHF.

V and J are TRBV5-1 and TRBJ2-5; D not resolved. The J call may be in error: the DNA end matches TRBJ2-7 better. Germline lookup yields CDR1 SGHRS and CDR2 YFSETQ. The CDR3 has 12 amino acids. CDR3 in amino acids: CASSNGAYEQYF. The CDR3 coding sequence is TGCGCCAGCAGCAACGGAGCCTACGAGCAGTACTTC.

This clonotype was found a few times. Sequence at one end of the junction differs from germline and may be a read error. The chain uses TRBV24-1 and TRBJ2-5; 11 nucleotides match TRBD2. The germline V gene has CDR1 KGHDR and CDR2 SFDVKD. The CDR3 consists of 15 residues. As DNA, the CDR3 is TGTGCCACCGGTGATGCTAGCGGGGGGATGGAGACCCAGTACTTC. As protein: CATGDASGGMETQYF.

The J gene is TRBJ2-2, the V gene TRBV12-3 or TRBV12-4, with unresolved D. The CDR3 loop spans 15 amino acids. Trimming shortened V by 6 bases and J by 7 bases, and 18 bases separated the two germline ends. CDR3 sequence: CASSLRLGDIGELFF. The CDR3 nucleotides are TGTGCCAGCAGCCTACGTCTTGGAGATATCGGGGAGCTGTTTTTT.

V gene TRBV3-1 combines with J gene TRBJ2-4, with D possibly matching TRBD2 (6 bases). Germline lookup yields CDR1 LGHDT and CDR2 YNNKEL (reference sequence). V was clipped by 3 bases and J by 7 bases, with 13 bases between them. The CDR3 loop spans 14 amino acids. CDR3 bases: TGTGCCAGCAGCCACCGGGGGATGGGGAACATTCAGTACTTC. It is translated as CASSHRGMGNIQYF.

This clonotype has a handful of counts. The rearrangement links TRBV4-1 to TRBJ2-5; 13 bases match TRBD2. This CDR3 is built from 19 residues. Germline CDR1 and CDR2: MGHRA and YSYEKL. The V and J ends lost 3 bases and 4 bases, in that order; junction bases with no gene match: 14. CDR3 DNA: TGCGCCAGCAGCCAGACCCCGGGACTAGCGGGGTGGATCCCAGAGACCCAGTACTTC. Translated: CASSQTPGLAGWIPETQYF.